A selection of T cell receptor beta chains follows, all from one sample in a study of blood T cell repertoires in COVID-19. Assay: immunoSEQ multiplex PCR; the TCRdb copy retains only in-frame clones and omits some. The data show about 200,000 clones, about 78% seen once. Sequenced input: peripheral blood. The receptors derive from a woman between 70 and 85 years old with acute or convalescent COVID-19. The CDR3 runs from the conserved cysteine through the conserved F or W. The D gene is left open where the match is weak. Clone size is not always given. Where it is, it says once, few, many or a class for expanded clones.

clone_size: -; d_call: -; v_call: TRBV10-3; j_call: TRBJ1-4; cdr3_nt: TGTGCCATCAGTGCTGCAAAGGGGGAAGTTAATGAAAAACTGTTTTTT; cdr3_aa: CAISAAKGEVNEKLFF
clone_size: once; d_call: -; v_call: TRBV10-2; j_call: TRBJ2-7; cdr3_nt: TGCGCCAGCAATTCAGGGATGTACGAGCAGTACTTC; cdr3_aa: CASNSGMYEQYF
clone_size: -; d_call: -; v_call: TRBV5-6; j_call: TRBJ2-3; cdr3_nt: TGTGCCAGCCTTCTCCCTGTGAGCACCACAGATACGCAGTATTTT; cdr3_aa: CASLLPVSTTDTQYF
clone_size: -; d_call: TRBD2; v_call: TRBV5-1; j_call: TRBJ2-3; cdr3_nt: TGCGCCAGCAGCCTAGGGACTAGCGGGAGATCAGATACGCAGTATTTT; cdr3_aa: CASSLGTSGRSDTQYF
clone_size: once; d_call: TRBD1; v_call: TRBV24-1; j_call: TRBJ1-5; cdr3_nt: TGTGCCACCGCGGGACAGGGGGTCGGAGAACCCCAGCATTTT; cdr3_aa: CATAGQGVGEPQHF
clone_size: -; d_call: TRBD2; v_call: TRBV3-1/TRBV3-2; j_call: TRBJ2-6; cdr3_nt: TGTGCCAGCAGCCAAGGGGCCCCACTAGCGGGCCCCGCTGGGGCCAACGTCCTGACTTTC; cdr3_aa: CASSQGAPLAGPAGANVLTF
clone_size: -; d_call: TRBD1; v_call: TRBV2; j_call: TRBJ1-4; cdr3_nt: TGTGCCAGCAGGGGACAGGGGAGTGAAAAACTGTTTTTT; cdr3_aa: CASRGQGSEKLFF
clone_size: -; d_call: -; v_call: TRBV21-1; j_call: TRBJ2-7; cdr3_nt: TGTGCCAGCAGCAAAGCCCGGGTGGGACTTCTCTATGGGGAGCAGTACTTC; cdr3_aa: CASSKARVGLLYGEQYF
clone_size: -; d_call: -; v_call: TRBV7-2; j_call: TRBJ2-1; cdr3_nt: TGTGCCAGCAGCCCACAGGGGCAAGCGGGAGCCTACAATGAGCAGTTCTTC; cdr3_aa: CASSPQGQAGAYNEQFF
clone_size: once; d_call: TRBD2; v_call: TRBV27; j_call: TRBJ2-1; cdr3_nt: TGTGCCAGCAGTTTAGCGGGAGTCTACAATGAGCAGTTCTTC; cdr3_aa: CASSLAGVYNEQFF
clone_size: few; d_call: TRBD1; v_call: TRBV5-4; j_call: TRBJ2-7; cdr3_nt: TGTGCCAGCAGCCAGGGGGTCAACGAGCAGTACTTC; cdr3_aa: CASSQGVNEQYF
clone_size: -; d_call: TRBD2; v_call: TRBV7-6; j_call: TRBJ2-1; cdr3_nt: TGTGCCAGCAGCCCCTCGGGCGGGAGATTGCCGAATGAGCAGTTCTTC; cdr3_aa: CASSPSGGRLPNEQFF
clone_size: -; d_call: TRBD1; v_call: TRBV5-1; j_call: TRBJ1-6; cdr3_nt: TGCGCCAGCAGCTTCACAGAGGGGGCCAATTCACCCCTCCACTTT; cdr3_aa: CASSFTEGANSPLHF
clone_size: -; d_call: -; v_call: TRBV4-1; j_call: TRBJ1-4; cdr3_nt: TGCGCCAGCAGCTCACAGAAAGGGGATGAAAAACTGTTTTTT; cdr3_aa: CASSSQKGDEKLFF
clone_size: -; d_call: -; v_call: TRBV15; j_call: TRBJ1-2; cdr3_nt: TGTGCCACCTCGAGTGCTAACTATGGCTACACCTTC; cdr3_aa: CATSSANYGYTF
clone_size: few; d_call: TRBD2; v_call: TRBV5-6; j_call: TRBJ2-2; cdr3_nt: TGTGCCAGCAGCCCAAGACTAGCGGACACCGGGGAGCTGTTTTTT; cdr3_aa: CASSPRLADTGELFF
clone_size: -; d_call: TRBD2; v_call: TRBV2; j_call: TRBJ2-5; cdr3_nt: TGTGCCAGCAGTCCAATAGCGGGAAGAGAGACCCAGTACTTC; cdr3_aa: CASSPIAGRETQYF
clone_size: -; d_call: -; v_call: TRBV6-5; j_call: TRBJ2-5; cdr3_nt: TGTGCCAGCAAAGGGGGAAGGAGAGAGACCCAGTACTTC; cdr3_aa: CASKGGRRETQYF
clone_size: -; d_call: -; v_call: TRBV13; j_call: TRBJ2-5; cdr3_nt: TGTGCCAGCAGCCTGAAAAAAGGGGGCCAAGAGACCCAGTACTTC; cdr3_aa: CASSLKKGGQETQYF
clone_size: few; d_call: TRBD1; v_call: TRBV30; j_call: TRBJ2-1; cdr3_nt: TGTGCCTGGAGTTCCTGGGACAGGGGGGGATACAATGAGCAGTTCTTC; cdr3_aa: CAWSSWDRGGYNEQFF
clone_size: -; d_call: -; v_call: TRBV5-4; j_call: TRBJ1-2; cdr3_nt: TGTGCCAGCAGCGAAGCCTCTAACTATGGCTACACCTTC; cdr3_aa: CASSEASNYGYTF
clone_size: -; d_call: TRBD2; v_call: TRBV29-1; j_call: TRBJ2-1; cdr3_nt: TGCAGCGTTGAAAGGCTGGGGGGGAGCTCCTACAATGAGCAGTTCTTC; cdr3_aa: CSVERLGGSSYNEQFF